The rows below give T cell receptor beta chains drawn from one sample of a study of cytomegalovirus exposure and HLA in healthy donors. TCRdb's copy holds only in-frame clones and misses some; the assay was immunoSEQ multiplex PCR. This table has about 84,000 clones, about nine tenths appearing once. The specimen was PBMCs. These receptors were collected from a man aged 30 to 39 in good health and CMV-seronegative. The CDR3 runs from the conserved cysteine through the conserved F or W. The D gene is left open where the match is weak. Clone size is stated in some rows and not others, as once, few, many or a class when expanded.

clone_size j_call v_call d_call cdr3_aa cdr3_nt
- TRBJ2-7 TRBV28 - CASSSGNYEQYF TGTGCCAGCAGTTCAGGGAACTACGAGCAGTACTTC
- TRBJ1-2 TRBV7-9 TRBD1 CASSSGRQGGLGYTF TGTGCCAGCAGCTCCGGAAGACAGGGGGGTTTGGGCTACACCTTC
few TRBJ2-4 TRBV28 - CASSPPSRGNIQYF TGTGCCAGCAGTCCGCCCTCAAGGGGGAACATTCAGTACTTC
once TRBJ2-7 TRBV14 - CASSHIVSYEQYF TGTGCCAGCAGCCATATCGTCTCCTACGAGCAGTACTTC
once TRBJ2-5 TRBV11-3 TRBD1 CASSLGRVGTGGRETQYF TGTGCCAGCAGCTTAGGCCGAGTCGGGACAGGGGGCCGAGAGACCCAGTACTTC
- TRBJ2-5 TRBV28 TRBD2 CASSPTSGFLETQYF TGTGCCAGCAGCCCGACTAGCGGGTTCTTGGAGACCCAGTACTTC
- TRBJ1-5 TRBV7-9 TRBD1 CASSFATGVQPQHF TGTGCCAGCAGCTTTGCCACAGGGGTTCAGCCCCAGCATTTT
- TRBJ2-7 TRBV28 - CASSIEYLSYEQYF TGTGCCAGCAGTATAGAATACCTCTCCTACGAGCAGTACTTC
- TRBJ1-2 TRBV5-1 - CASSLSIRGLDKLNYGYTF TGCGCCAGCAGCTTGAGTATTAGAGGGCTAGACAAACTTAACTATGGCTACACCTTC
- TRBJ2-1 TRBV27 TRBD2 CASSLYSGLAGVIDNEQFF TGTGCCAGCAGTTTATATTCCGGACTAGCGGGAGTAATCGACAATGAGCAGTTCTTC
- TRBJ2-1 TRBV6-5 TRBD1 CASRQRGLGEQFF TGTGCCAGCAGACAAAGGGGGCTCGGTGAGCAGTTCTTC
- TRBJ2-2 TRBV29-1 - CSVGIGGRAGELFF TGCAGCGTTGGTATCGGGGGGCGGGCCGGGGAGCTGTTTTTT
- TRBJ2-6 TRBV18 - CASSPSRAGANVLTF TGTGCCAGCTCACCATCGAGGGCTGGGGCCAACGTCCTGACTTTC
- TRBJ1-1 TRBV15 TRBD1 CATSRGRGESNTEAFF TGTGCCACCAGCAGGGGCAGGGGGGAATCAAACACTGAAGCTTTCTTT
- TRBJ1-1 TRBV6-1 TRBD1 CASSQYRGTGTEAFF TGTGCCAGCAGTCAATACAGGGGGACGGGCACTGAAGCTTTCTTT
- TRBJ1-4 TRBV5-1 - CASSLAAPRNEKLFF TGCGCCAGCAGCTTGGCCGCACCGAGAAATGAAAAACTGTTTTTT
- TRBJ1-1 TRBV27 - CASSPHGGIYTEAFF TGTGCCAGCAGTCCACACGGCGGTATTTACACTGAAGCTTTCTTT
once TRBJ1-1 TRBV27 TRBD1 CASSLPTGQGSVTEAFF TGTGCCAGCAGTTTACCTACGGGACAGGGATCGGTGACTGAAGCTTTCTTT
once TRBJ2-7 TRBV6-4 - CASSDCEPPYEQYF TGTGCCAGCAGTGACTGCGAACCCCCTTACGAGCAGTACTTC
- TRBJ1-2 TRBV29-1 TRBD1 CSGTDRGQNGYTF TGCAGCGGTACAGACAGGGGGCAAAATGGCTACACCTTC
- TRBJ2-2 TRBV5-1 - CASSLALAGAGELFF TGCGCCAGCAGCTTGGCCCTAGCAGGGGCCGGGGAGCTGTTTTTT
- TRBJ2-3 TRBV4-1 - CASSRAESRGVGFTQYF TGCGCCAGCAGTCGGGCGGAGTCGCGCGGGGTTGGTTTTACGCAGTATTTT
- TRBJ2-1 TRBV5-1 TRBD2 CASSPRLLAGGLNEQFF TGCGCCAGCAGCCCGAGGCTCCTAGCGGGGGGACTCAATGAGCAGTTCTTC
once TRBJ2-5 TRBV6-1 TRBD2 CASSEPRTSLGLLGETQYF TGTGCCAGCAGTGAACCACGGACTAGCCTGGGACTCCTGGGGGAGACCCAGTACTTC
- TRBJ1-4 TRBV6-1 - CASSGRDFDEKLFF TGTGCCAGCAGTGGCCGGGACTTTGATGAAAAACTGTTTTTT
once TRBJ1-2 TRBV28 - CASSFPHSGNYGYTF TGTGCCAGCAGTTTTCCACATTCGGGGAACTATGGCTACACCTTC
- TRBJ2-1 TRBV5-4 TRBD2 CASSTSGAPYNEQFF TGTGCCAGCAGCACTAGCGGAGCTCCTTACAATGAGCAGTTCTTC
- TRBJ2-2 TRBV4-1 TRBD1 CASSHPGGNTGELFF TGCGCCAGCAGCCATCCAGGGGGCAACACCGGGGAGCTGTTTTTT
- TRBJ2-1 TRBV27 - CASSSKGAYNEQFF TGTGCCAGCAGCTCGAAAGGGGCCTACAATGAGCAGTTCTTC
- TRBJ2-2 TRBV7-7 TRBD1 CASSRTTGANTGELFF TGTGCTAGCAGCCGAACGACAGGGGCGAACACCGGGGAGCTGTTTTTT
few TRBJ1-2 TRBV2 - CASSEAQTQGSGYTF TGTGCCAGCAGTGAAGCGCAGACACAGGGATCAGGCTACACCTTC
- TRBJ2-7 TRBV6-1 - CASSETASGLANF TGTGCCAGCAGTGAAACTGCTTCGGGACTTGCGAACTTC
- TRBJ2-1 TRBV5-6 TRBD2 CASSLRGGSYNEQFF TGTGCCAGCAGCTTGCGCGGGGGCTCCTACAATGAGCAGTTCTTC
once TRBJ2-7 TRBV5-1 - CASSLELFYEQYF TGCGCCAGCAGCTTGGAACTTTTCTACGAGCAGTACTTC
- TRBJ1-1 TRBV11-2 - CASSWPGGHTEAFF TGTGCCAGCAGCTGGCCGGGGGGCCACACTGAAGCTTTCTTT
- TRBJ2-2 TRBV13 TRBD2 CASSRLAGNFGELFF TGTGCCAGCAGCCGACTAGCGGGAAACTTCGGGGAGCTGTTTTTT
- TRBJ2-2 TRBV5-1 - CASSSANSAGELFF TGCGCCAGCAGCTCGGCGAACAGTGCCGGGGAGCTGTTTTTT
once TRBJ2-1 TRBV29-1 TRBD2 CSVGGLAGSDEQFF TGCAGCGTCGGAGGACTAGCGGGAAGCGATGAGCAGTTCTTC
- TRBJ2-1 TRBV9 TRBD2 CASSVLAGVSYNEQFF TGTGCCAGCAGCGTTCTAGCGGGAGTATCCTACAATGAGCAGTTCTTC
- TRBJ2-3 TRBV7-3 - CASSPRTTTTDTQYF TGTGCCAGCAGCCCCCGCACCACAACCACAGATACGCAGTATTTT
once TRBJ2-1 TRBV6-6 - CASRSGTSYNEQFF TGTGCCAGCAGGTCCGGGACAAGTTACAATGAGCAGTTCTTC
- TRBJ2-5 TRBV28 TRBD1 CASSLLTGINRETQYF TGTGCCAGCAGTTTATTGACAGGGATAAACCGTGAGACCCAGTACTTC
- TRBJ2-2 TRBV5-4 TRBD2 CASSLVSGGPSGELFF TGTGCCAGCAGCTTGGTGTCGGGAGGGCCGTCCGGGGAGCTGTTTTTT
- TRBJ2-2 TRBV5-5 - CASSQTVQNTGELFF TGTGCCAGCAGCCAGACAGTGCAGAACACCGGGGAGCTGTTTTTT
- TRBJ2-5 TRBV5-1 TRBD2 CASRRLAGVEETQYF TGCGCCAGCCGCCGACTAGCGGGAGTAGAAGAGACCCAGTACTTC
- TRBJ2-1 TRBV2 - CASSGVGASYNEQFF TGTGCCAGCAGTGGGGTGGGAGCTTCCTACAATGAGCAGTTCTTC
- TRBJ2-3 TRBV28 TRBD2 CASSLLAGGPNTQYF TGTGCCAGCAGTTTACTAGCGGGGGGGCCGAATACGCAGTATTTT
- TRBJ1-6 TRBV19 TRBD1 CASSGAGGYPLHF TGTGCCAGTAGTGGGGCAGGGGGTTATCCCCTCCACTTT
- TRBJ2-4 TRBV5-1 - CASSLRLAEDIQYF TGCGCCAGCAGCTTGAGACTTGCTGAAGACATTCAGTACTTC
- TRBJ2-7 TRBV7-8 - CASSFSAGTPYEQYF TGTGCCAGCAGCTTTTCCGCAGGAACTCCCTACGAGCAGTACTTC
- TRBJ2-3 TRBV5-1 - CASSSGGVTDTQYF TGCGCCAGCAGCTCCGGAGGGGTTACAGATACGCAGTATTTT
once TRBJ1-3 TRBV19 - CASSIPGGAPGNTIYF TGTGCCAGTAGTATCCCGGGGGGGGCGCCCGGAAACACCATATATTTT
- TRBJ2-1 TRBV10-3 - CAISESTRNYNEQFF TGTGCCATCAGTGAGTCGACTAGAAACTACAATGAGCAGTTCTTC
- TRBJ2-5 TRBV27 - CASSFGRGLQETQYF TGTGCCAGCAGTTTCGGCAGGGGCCTTCAAGAGACCCAGTACTTC
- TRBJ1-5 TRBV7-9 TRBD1 CASSSQIDPGQPNQPQHF TGTGCCAGCAGCTCCCAAATTGATCCGGGACAGCCAAATCAGCCCCAGCATTTT
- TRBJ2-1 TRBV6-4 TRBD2 CASSDSGAGGPGGEQFF TGTGCCAGCAGTGACTCCGGAGCGGGAGGGCCTGGGGGTGAGCAGTTCTTC